This T cell receptor beta chain was documented in a study of blood T cell repertoires in COVID-19. Whole-study context: There were acute and convalescent COVID-19 samples, and they came from the United States, Italy and Spain. The analysed material was cDNA or gDNA that came from T cells, B-cell-depleted T cells, or PBMCs.

This CDR3 spans 17 amino acids. Trimming took off 0 bases at V and 0 bases at J, with 15 bases between the two ends. The germline V gene encodes CDR1 SGHRS and CDR2 YFSETQ. Original processing notes: Reference gene primer amplification gave estimated nucleated cell counts. The data were produced by immunoSEQ multiplex PCR, yet TCRdb's version contains in-frame clones alone and is incomplete. V and J calls and clone size are as listed in that table; D and trimming were resolved from the DNA. The sample has roughly 150,000 clones, approximately 89% seen once. This clone was detected once. The chain recombines TRBV5-1 with TRBJ1-2; weak D call: TRBD1 (6 bases). The source is a human donor in a cohort sampled during active COVID-19. The sequencing sample was made of peripheral blood. CDR3 protein: CASSLVGGGASNYGYTF. The DNA for the CDR3 is TGCGCCAGCAGCTTGGTGGGCGGGGGCGCTTCTAACTATGGCTACACCTTC.